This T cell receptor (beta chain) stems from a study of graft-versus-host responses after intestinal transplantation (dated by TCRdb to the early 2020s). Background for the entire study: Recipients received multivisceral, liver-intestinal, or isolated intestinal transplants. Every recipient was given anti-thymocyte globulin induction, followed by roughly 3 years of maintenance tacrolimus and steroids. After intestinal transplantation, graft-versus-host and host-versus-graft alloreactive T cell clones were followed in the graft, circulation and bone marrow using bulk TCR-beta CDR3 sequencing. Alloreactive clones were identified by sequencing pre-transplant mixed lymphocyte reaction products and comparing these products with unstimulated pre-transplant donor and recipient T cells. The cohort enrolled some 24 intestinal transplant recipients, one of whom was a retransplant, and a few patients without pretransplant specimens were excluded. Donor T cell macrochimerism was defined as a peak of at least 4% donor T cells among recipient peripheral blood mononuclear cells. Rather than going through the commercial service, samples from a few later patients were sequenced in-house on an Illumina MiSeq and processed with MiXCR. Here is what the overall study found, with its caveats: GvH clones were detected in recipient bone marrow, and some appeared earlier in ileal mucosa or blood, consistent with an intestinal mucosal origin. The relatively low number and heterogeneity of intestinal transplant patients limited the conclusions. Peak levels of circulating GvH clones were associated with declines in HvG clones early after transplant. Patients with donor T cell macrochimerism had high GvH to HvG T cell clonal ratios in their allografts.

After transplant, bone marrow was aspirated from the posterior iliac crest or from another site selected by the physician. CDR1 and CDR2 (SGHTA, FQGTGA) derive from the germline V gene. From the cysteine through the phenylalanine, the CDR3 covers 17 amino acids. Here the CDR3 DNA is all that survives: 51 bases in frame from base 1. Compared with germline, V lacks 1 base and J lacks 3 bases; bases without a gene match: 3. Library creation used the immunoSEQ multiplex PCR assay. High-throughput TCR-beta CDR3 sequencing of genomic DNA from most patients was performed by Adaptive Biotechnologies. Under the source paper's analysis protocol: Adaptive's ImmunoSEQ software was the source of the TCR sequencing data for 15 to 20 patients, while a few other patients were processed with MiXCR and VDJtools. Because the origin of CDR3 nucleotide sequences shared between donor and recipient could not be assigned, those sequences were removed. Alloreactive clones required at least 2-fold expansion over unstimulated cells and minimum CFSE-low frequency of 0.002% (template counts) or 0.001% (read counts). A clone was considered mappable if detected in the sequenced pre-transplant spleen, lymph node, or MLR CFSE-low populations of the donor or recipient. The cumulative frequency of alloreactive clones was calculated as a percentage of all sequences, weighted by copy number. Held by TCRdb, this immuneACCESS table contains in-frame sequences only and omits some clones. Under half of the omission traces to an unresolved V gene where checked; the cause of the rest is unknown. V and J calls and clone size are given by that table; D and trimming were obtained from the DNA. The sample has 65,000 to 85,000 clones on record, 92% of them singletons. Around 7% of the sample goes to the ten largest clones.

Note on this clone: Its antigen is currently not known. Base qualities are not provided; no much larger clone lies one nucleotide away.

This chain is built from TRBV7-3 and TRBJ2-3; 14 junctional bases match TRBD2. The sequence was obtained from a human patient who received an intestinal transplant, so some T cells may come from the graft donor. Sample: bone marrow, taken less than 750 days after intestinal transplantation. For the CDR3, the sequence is CASSLMGLAGETDTQYF. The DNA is TGTGCCAGCAGCTTAATGGGACTAGCGGGAGAAACAGATACGCAGTATTTT.